These T cell receptor beta chains were read from a single sample in a study of identical twins. MiXCR was run by TCRdb on the 5' RACE reads, yielding one entry per CDR3 protein. The sample has roughly 720,000 distinct CDR3 sequences, roughly 20% seen once. The data also belong to a second study, concerning T cells expressing NK-cell markers.

The specimen sequenced was PBMCs. These receptors were obtained from a woman aged 18-29 years in good health. The CDR3 runs from the conserved cysteine through the conserved F or W. The order of the fields is V gene, J gene, D gene, clone size, CDR3 DNA, CDR3 protein. The D gene is left open where the match is weak. Rows may omit the clone size; those that give it use once, few, many or a size class.

>TRBV20-1|TRBJ1-2|TRBD1|many
TGCAGTGCGCCCGACAGGGGGGGACGACGTAACTATGGCTACACCTTC
CSAPDRGGRRNYGYTF
>TRBV19|TRBJ2-1|-|-
TGTGCCAGTAGTATAGATCTGGGGGGACGAACGAATGAGCAGTTCTTC
CASSIDLGGRTNEQFF
>TRBV6-1|TRBJ2-3|TRBD1|few
TGTGCCAGCAGCAGGGACAGGCCGACAGATACGCAGTATTTT
CASSRDRPTDTQYF
>TRBV11-2|TRBJ2-7|TRBD2|-
TGTGCCAGCAGCTTGGAGACTAGCGGGCGCTCCTACGAGCAGTACTTC
CASSLETSGRSYEQYF
>TRBV7-2|TRBJ2-1|-|-
TGTGCCAGCAGCTTAGAAAGGAATGATGAGCAGTTCTTC
CASSLERNDEQFF
>TRBV20-1|TRBJ1-6|-|-
TGCAGTGCTAGACCGAGGGGACGCGATTCACCCCTCCACTTT
CSARPRGRDSPLHF
>TRBV20-1|TRBJ2-7|TRBD2|-
TGCAGTGCTAGGGGGTCGCGGGGGGGCAATTCCTACGAGCAGTACTTC
CSARGSRGGNSYEQYF
>TRBV9|TRBJ2-1|TRBD2|few
TGTGCCAGCAGCGCAAGACTAGCGACAACCTACAATGAGCAGTTCTTC
CASSARLATTYNEQFF
>TRBV5-1|TRBJ2-3|TRBD1|-
TGCGCCAGCAGCTTGGCGACAGGGGGCGCATCTTATACGCAGTATTTT
CASSLATGGASYTQYF
>TRBV5-1|TRBJ2-3|TRBD2|-
TGCGCCAGCAGCTTCAAATGGACTAGCGGGGGCACAGATACGCAGTATTTT
CASSFKWTSGGTDTQYF
>TRBV7-9|TRBJ1-4|TRBD1|-
TGTGCCAGCAGGCCTACACGGACAGGGGAAAATGAAAAACTGTTTTTT
CASRPTRTGENEKLFF
>TRBV7-6|TRBJ2-1|-|once
TGTGCCAGCAGCCATGGGGGATGGGATGAGCAGTTCTTC
CASSHGGWDEQFF
>TRBV5-1|TRBJ2-4|-|few
TGCGCCAGCAGCTGGGGAGAGGGGATTCAGTACTTC
CASSWGEGIQYF
>TRBV7-9|TRBJ2-1|TRBD1|many
TGTGCCAGCAGCTCCTCGACAGGGTTGTTCTTC
CASSSSTGLFF
>TRBV7-6|TRBJ2-3|-|-
TGTGCCAGCAGCTTGGGCAGGAGGAGCACAGATACGCAGTATTTT
CASSLGRRSTDTQYF
>TRBV7-2|TRBJ2-5|-|-
TGTGCCAGCAGCTTAGCCACAACAAAGACCCAGTACTTC
CASSLATTKTQYF
>TRBV27|TRBJ2-7|-|-
TGTGCCAGCCGTCCTTTGGGAGGCTCCTACGAGCAGTACTTC
CASRPLGGSYEQYF
>TRBV24-1|TRBJ2-3|-|few
TGTGCCACCAGTGGCAGGGGAGGAGCAGATACGCAGTATTTT
CATSGRGGADTQYF
>TRBV20-1|TRBJ2-7|-|few
TGCAGTGCTAGAGTATCGGGACACTACGAGCAGTACTTC
CSARVSGHYEQYF
>TRBV5-1|TRBJ1-1|TRBD1|few
TGCGCCAGCAGCTTCGACAGGGCGAACACTGAAGCTTTCTTT
CASSFDRANTEAFF
>TRBV6-6|TRBJ2-7|TRBD2|-
TGTGCCACCTGGGGGGGAGAGCAGTACTTC
CATWGGEQYF
>TRBV3-1|TRBJ2-7|-|-
TGTGCCAGCAGCCCCTCGGGACACAACTACGAGCAGTACTTC
CASSPSGHNYEQYF
>TRBV20-1|TRBJ2-4|-|-
TGCAGTGCCCAAGCAATACAGGGTGTGAACATTCAGTACTTC
CSAQAIQGVNIQYF
>TRBV12-3/TRBV12-4|TRBJ2-2|TRBD2|many
TGTGCCAGCAGTTTCCCTAGCGGGAGTTTCGCCGGGGAGCTGTTTTTT
CASSFPSGSFAGELFF
>TRBV7-2|TRBJ2-3|TRBD2|-
TGTGCCAGCAGCTTAGTTGGGGGGGACGATACGCAGTATTTT
CASSLVGGDDTQYF
>TRBV12-3/TRBV12-4|TRBJ1-4|-|-
TGTGCCAGCAGCCAAACAAGGGAAAAACTGTTTTTT
CASSQTREKLFF
>TRBV20-1|TRBJ1-2|-|-
TGCTGTGCTAGTTCCCATATATCCTACTTCGGGGATGGCTACACCTTC
CCASSHISYFGDGYTF
>TRBV12-3/TRBV12-4|TRBJ2-1|TRBD2|few
TGTGCCAGCAGTATAGCGGGGACTGAGCAGTTCTTC
CASSIAGTEQFF
>TRBV12-3/TRBV12-4|TRBJ2-1|-|few
TGTGCCAGCAGTTTAAGGAGGGGTACCTACAATGAGCAGTTCTTC
CASSLRRGTYNEQFF
>TRBV27|TRBJ2-3|-|-
TGTGCCAGCGGTTTTACGACAGATACGCAGTATTTT
CASGFTTDTQYF
>TRBV6-5|TRBJ1-2|-|few
TGTGCCAGCAGTTACGTCCCCGACGGAAACTATGGCTACACCTTC
CASSYVPDGNYGYTF
>TRBV10-3|TRBJ2-5|TRBD1|-
TGTGCCATCAGTGCCGGGACAGGGGGCGCGGAGACCCAGTACTTC
CAISAGTGGAETQYF
>TRBV9|TRBJ2-3|-|few
TGTGCCAGCAGCTCCGAGGCTTTATCGGGGGACCCGCAGTATTTT
CASSSEALSGDPQYF
>TRBV5-1|TRBJ2-5|TRBD1|-
TGCGCCAGCAGCTTGGCGGACAGGGGTCGGCAAGAGACCCAGTACTTC
CASSLADRGRQETQYF
>TRBV12-3/TRBV12-4|TRBJ1-6|-|-
TGTGCCACAGGGGACTCAAGCTCCTATAATTCACCCCTCCACTTT
CATGDSSSYNSPLHF
>TRBV11-2|TRBJ2-2|TRBD2|few
TGTGCCAGCAGGTTCCCCTCGGGCGGGAGGAACACCGGGGAGCTGTTTTTT
CASRFPSGGRNTGELFF
>TRBV7-9|TRBJ1-3|-|-
TGTGCCAGCAGCTCCGGGTTCTCTGGAAACACCATATATTTT
CASSSGFSGNTIYF
>TRBV11-2|TRBJ2-5|-|-
TGTGCCAGCAGGGGCTGGGAGAAAACACAAGAGACCCAGTACTTC
CASRGWEKTQETQYF
>TRBV12-3/TRBV12-4|TRBJ2-1|-|few
TGTGCCACCGCAATAGGGGGAAGTGAGCAGTTCTTC
CATAIGGSEQFF
>TRBV29-1|TRBJ2-3|-|-
TGCAGCGTTGAAGAGCTTGGCACAGATACGCAGTATTTT
CSVEELGTDTQYF
>TRBV7-2|TRBJ2-5|TRBD1|-
TGTGCCAGCAGCCCCATCTTGGGACAGGGTGGTCAGACCCAGTACTTC
CASSPILGQGGQTQYF
>TRBV5-1|TRBJ2-6|-|many
TGCGCCAGCAGCCGGGGGTCCGGGGCCAACGTCCTGACTTTC
CASSRGSGANVLTF
>TRBV15|TRBJ1-6|-|-
TGTGCCACCAGCAGCCAGTTTAATTCACCCCTCCACTTT
CATSSQFNSPLHF
>TRBV20-1|TRBJ1-1|TRBD1|few
TGCAGTGCTCACAGGGGTAGTGGTGGGCCGACTGAAGCTTTCTTT
CSAHRGSGGPTEAFF
>TRBV20-1|TRBJ1-1|-|few
TGCAGTGCTCCCCCCCCGGGGGATCGGGGTACTGAAGCTTTCTTT
CSAPPPGDRGTEAFF
>TRBV20-1|TRBJ1-2|-|-
TGCAGTGCTGGGACGGAGTACTATGGCTACACCTTC
CSAGTEYYGYTF
>TRBV6-1|TRBJ2-7|-|-
TGTGCCAGCAGTGCAACCGGGACCGGCTACGAACAGTACTTC
CASSATGTGYEQYF
>TRBV20-1|TRBJ1-6|TRBD1|many
TGCAGTGCTAGTAAGGGGGCGAGGATTAATTCACCCCTCCACTTT
CSASKGARINSPLHF
>TRBV20-1|TRBJ2-3|TRBD2|-
TGCAGTGCTATGGGGTGGCTAGCGGGAGAAGGAGATACGCAGTATTTT
CSAMGWLAGEGDTQYF
>TRBV29-1|TRBJ2-1|TRBD2|-
TGCAGCGTAGTAGGGACTAGCGGGGCTTTATACAATGAGCAGTTCTTC
CSVVGTSGALYNEQFF
>TRBV7-2|TRBJ2-3|-|-
TGTGCCAGCAGGTCCATCACAGATACGCAGTATTTT
CASRSITDTQYF
>TRBV29-1|TRBJ2-1|-|few
TGCAGCGTAGAGGACATGAATGAGCAGTTCTTC
CSVEDMNEQFF